The 32 T cell receptor beta chains reported below all come from one sample, sequenced in a study of blood T cell repertoires in COVID-19. Data came from immunoSEQ multiplex PCR; TCRdb stores just in-frame clones and leaves some out. The repertoire holds about 170,000 clones, with approximately 84% as singletons. Sequenced material: peripheral blood. The receptors shown here come from a man between 40 and 49 years old who had recovered from COVID-19.

CDR3 nucleotide sequence: TGTGCCAGCAGCTTGAGGCCCCCCGGGACACTCTCCTACAATGAGCAGTTCTTC. It specifies CASSLRPPGTLSYNEQFF. This rearrangement joins TRBV11-2 to TRBJ2-1; possible D gene TRBD1, 6 bases. CDR1 is SGHAT, CDR2 FQNNGV, per germline. The ends were cut back, 3 bases at V and 0 bases at J, with 18 bases in the middle. This CDR3 is built from 18 residues.

This clone was found once. The chain joins TRBV7-6 to TRBJ2-2, with D possibly matching TRBD2 (6 bases). This CDR3 comprises 13 residues. The germline gives CDR1 SGHVS, CDR2 FNYEAQ. Deletions cut 4 bases from V and 4 bases from J, with 7 bases between. The CDR3 DNA reads TGTGCCAGCAGCTCCGGGGGCACCGGGGAGCTGTTTTTT. It codes for CASSSGGTGELFF.

This clone was counted a single time. The rearrangement joins TRBV19 to TRBJ2-3, with TRBD2 as a possible D gene (6 bases). CDR1 and CDR2 (germline): LNHDA, SQIVND (reference sequence). Trimming shortened V by 2 bases and J by 0 bases, and 27 bases separated the two germline ends. This CDR3 comprises 21 residues. The CDR3 sequence: CASSISRWGSPGRISTDTQYF. The CDR3 bases are TGTGCCAGTAGTATATCACGTTGGGGCTCCCCCGGGAGAATAAGCACAGATACGCAGTATTTT.

The chain carries TRBV6-2 or TRBV6-3 and TRBJ2-7; D uncertain. Per the germline V gene, CDR1 is MNHEY and CDR2 is SVGEGT. V was shortened by 0 bases and J by 2 bases, with 8 bases between the two germline ends. The CDR3 contains 14 residues. CDR3 DNA sequence: TGTGCCAGCAGTTACTCGGGCTTCACCTACGAGCAGTACTTC. The encoded protein is CASSYSGFTYEQYF.

The table lists this clone with a few counts. The V call is TRBV5-1, the J call TRBJ1-6, with D maybe TRBD1 (6 bases). Between the trimmed V and J ends, which lost 8 bases and 4 bases, there was a span of 16 bases. The CDR3 loop spans 15 amino acids. Germline CDR1 and CDR2: SGHRS and YFSETQ. The CDR3 reads CASSPGVRYNSPLHF. The CDR3 DNA reads TGCGCCAGTTCCCCAGGGGTTCGGTATAATTCACCCCTCCACTTT.

In nucleotides, the CDR3 is TGTGCCACCGCGGGGGGGCAAGAGACCCAGTACTTC. It yields the protein CATAGGQETQYF. The chain combines TRBV10-3 with TRBJ2-5; 9 bases match TRBD2. The germline gives CDR1 ENHRY, CDR2 SYGVKD. The CDR3 is 12 residues long. V dropped 10 bases and J dropped 2; count of bases not matched to a gene: 2.

This rearrangement joins TRBV6-2 or TRBV6-3 to TRBJ1-6; 7 nucleotides align to TRBD1. J lost 9 bases, V lost 0 bases, and 8 bases had no gene match. The CDR3 extends over 16 amino acids. CDR1 and CDR2 (germline): MNHEY, SVGEGT. For the CDR3, the DNA is TGTGCCAGCAGTTACTCAGGGACAGCTGAGAGTTCACCCCTCCACTTT. The encoded protein is CASSYSGTAESSPLHF.

This clone was counted between two and nine times. The rearrangement joins TRBV6-6 to TRBJ1-2; D remains ambiguous. The CDR3 totals 13 residues. Germline assignment: CDR1 MNHNY and CDR2 SVGAGI (reference sequence). V was trimmed by 2 bases and J by 8 bases, leaving 12 bases between them. CDR3 nucleotide sequence: TGTGCCAGCAGTTACGAGGCGGGGAACGGCTACACCTTC. Translated: CASSYEAGNGYTF.

The V and J genes are TRBV6-5 and TRBJ1-2; 11 bases are shared with TRBD1. In germline, CDR1 is MNHEY, CDR2 SVGAGI. The CDR3 totals 15 residues. Germline trimming cut 2 bases from V and 3 bases from J; bases unmatched to any gene: 2. The CDR3 DNA sequence: TGTGCCAGCAGTTACGGACAGGGGGCAGACTATGGCTACACCTTC. Encoded protein: CASSYGQGADYGYTF.

The rearrangement joins TRBV19 to TRBJ2-7; 11 positions agree with TRBD1. With 2 bases clipped from V and 3 bases from J, the junction kept 9 bases outside the gene matches. Looked up from germline, CDR1 is LNHDA and CDR2 is SQIVND (reference sequence). The CDR3 has 17 residues. DNA of the CDR3: TGTGCCAGTAGTATAAGATTGGCGGACAGGGGGCTCTACGAGCAGTACTTC. This encodes CASSIRLADRGLYEQYF.

This rearrangement joins TRBV29-1 to TRBJ2-7; 7 bases line up with TRBD1. Trimming cost V 7 bases and J 7 bases; bases outside gene matches: 7. CDR3 size: 11 residues. Germline CDR1 reads SQVTM; CDR2 reads ANQGSEA. DNA of the CDR3: TGCAGCGGGACAGGAAATGGGGAGCAGTACTTC. Encoded protein: CSGTGNGEQYF.

This clone came up once. J is TRBJ1-1 and V is TRBV12-3 or TRBV12-4, with D unresolved. V dropped 1 base and J dropped 8 bases, with 8 bases sitting between them. The CDR3 extends over 12 amino acids. The CDR3 protein is CASSLGVKEAFF. CDR3 in DNA: TGTGCCAGCAGTTTAGGAGTCAAAGAAGCTTTCTTT.

This clone was seen a few times. CDR3 coding DNA: TGTGCCAGCAGCGTCACGACTAGCCCCAATAGTCATACTCACCCAGATACGCAGTATTTT. It encodes CASSVTTSPNSHTHPDTQYF. The gene calls are TRBV9 and TRBJ2-3; 7 positions agree with TRBD2. After removal of 2 bases from V and 4 bases from J, the junction contained 22 bases not matched to a gene. CDR1 and CDR2 (germline): SGDLS, YYNGEE. The CDR3 spans 20 residues.

The rearrangement joins TRBV4-2 to TRBJ2-7; TRBD2 aligns across 7 bases. Germline V lookup: CDR1 LGHNA, CDR2 YNFKEQ. V lost 0 bases to trimming and J lost 4 bases; unmatched junction nucleotides: 3. This CDR3 spans 14 amino acids. For the CDR3, the DNA is TGTGCCAGCAGCCAAGAAAGCGGGGCGTACGAGCAGTACTTC. It translates to CASSQESGAYEQYF.

This clone has just one count. The chain links TRBV7-9 to TRBJ2-2; D unresolved. Germline V gives CDR1 SEHNR, CDR2 FQNEAQ (reference sequence). The V end was cut by 5 bases, the J end by 7 bases, with 11 bases between. This CDR3 region has 13 residues. The CDR3 region is CASSPRPYGELFF. The CDR3 DNA follows: TGTGCCAGCAGCCCCAGGCCGTACGGGGAGCTGTTTTTT.

V is TRBV6-4 and J is TRBJ2-7; D is unclear. CDR3 length: 13 residues. CDR1 is MRHNA and CDR2 is SNTAGT in the germline V gene. The V end was cut by 7 bases, the J end by 6 bases, with 16 bases between. The CDR3 coding sequence is TGTGCCAGCACCGAGGTACCGAGGATCGAGCAGTACTTC. Encoded protein: CASTEVPRIEQYF.

This rearrangement joins TRBV2 to TRBJ2-7, with D possibly being TRBD1 (6 bases). The V end was cut by 6 bases, the J end by 3 bases, with 12 bases between. The germline V gene encodes CDR1 SNHLY and CDR2 FYNNEI. The CDR3 loop spans 13 amino acids. CDR3 nucleotides: TGTGCCAGCAGGACGGGACATAGCTACGAGCAGTACTTC. This translates into CASRTGHSYEQYF.

The chain is built from TRBV5-8 and TRBJ1-1; 7 bases fit TRBD1. The CDR3 spans 15 residues. Germline assignment: CDR1 SGHTS and CDR2 YDEGEE. Trimming removed 0 bases from V and 1 base from J; junction bases left unmatched: 3. The CDR3 is CASSLGDSQNTEAFF. CDR3 in DNA: TGTGCCAGCAGCTTGGGGGACAGCCAGAACACTGAAGCTTTCTTT.

CDR3 sequence (DNA): TGCGCCAGCGTCCCGGGCCGGGGAGATCAGCCCCAGCATTTT. Amino acids: CASVPGRGDQPQHF. V is TRBV23-1 and J is TRBJ1-5; D gene ambiguous. TRBV23-1 is an open reading frame whose function is uncertain. This CDR3 has 14 residues. Between the trimmed V and J ends, which lost 8 bases and 5 bases, there was a span of 16 bases.

The rearrangement links TRBV4-2 to TRBJ2-1, with TRBD1 identical over 8 bases. The CDR3 has 17 amino acids. CDR1 is LGHNA and CDR2 is YNFKEQ in the germline V gene. Germline trimming cut 1 base from V and 0 bases from J; bases unmatched to any gene: 5. CDR3 protein: CASSQAQGTGSYNEQFF. CDR3 DNA sequence: TGTGCCAGCAGCCAAGCCCAAGGGACAGGCTCCTACAATGAGCAGTTCTTC.

This clone was picked up one time. DNA for the CDR3: TGTGCCAGCAGCTTGGCGGTTTTAAATGAGCAGTTCTTC. Its translation is CASSLAVLNEQFF. The rearrangement uses TRBV5-5 and TRBJ2-1; no clear D gene. CDR3 length equals 13 residues. V shed 0 bases and J shed 7 bases, with 8 bases lying between them. Germline CDR1 SGHKS, CDR2 YYEKEE (reference sequence).

The genes are TRBV6-1 and TRBJ2-3; the match to TRBD1 covers 7 bases. The CDR3 is 14 amino acids. Germline assignment: CDR1 MNHNS and CDR2 SASEGT. Losses at the gene ends were 3 bases for V and 4 bases for J; bases not matched to a gene: 4. The CDR3 loop is CASSEGTDADTQYF. In nucleotides, the CDR3 is TGTGCCAGCAGTGAGGGGACAGACGCAGATACGCAGTATTTT.

The chain recombines TRBV29-1 with TRBJ2-5; 7 nucleotides align to TRBD1. V was pared by 7 bases and J by 0 bases, with 8 bases of the junction left unmatched. The CDR3 length is 14 residues. CDR1 is SQVTM, CDR2 ANQGSEA, per germline. The CDR3 sequence is CSGYTTGYQETQYF. CDR3 sequence (DNA): TGCAGCGGATATACGACAGGGTACCAAGAGACCCAGTACTTC.

This clone turned up a few times. The chain uses TRBV14 and TRBJ1-2; 7 positions agree with TRBD1. With V trimmed by 5 bases and J by 3 bases, 9 bases remained unmatched. This CDR3 is 15 amino acids long. The germline V gene encodes CDR1 SGHDN and CDR2 FVKESK. This CDR3 is CASSATGMIHYGYTF. The DNA of the CDR3 is TGTGCCAGCAGCGCGACAGGGATGATCCACTATGGCTACACCTTC. Supplemented by reference TRBV14 and TRBJ1-2, the full variable domain reads EAGVTQFPSHSVIEKGQTVTLRCDPISGHDNLYWYRRVMGKEIKFLLHFVKESKQDESGMPNNRFLAERTGGTYSTLKVQPAELEDSGVYFCASSATGMIHYGYTFGSGTRLTVV.

The V gene is TRBV7-2, the J gene TRBJ2-7; D is perhaps TRBD1 (7 bases). The CDR3 runs 16 residues. CDR1 and CDR2 from the germline V gene are SGHTA and FQGNSA. V dropped 4 bases and J dropped 6 bases, with 22 bases sitting between them. CDR3 amino acids: CASSSQRQGGRGEQYF. For the CDR3, the DNA is TGTGCCAGCAGCTCGCAGAGACAGGGAGGAAGAGGCGAGCAGTACTTC.

The gene calls are TRBV20-1 and TRBJ2-2, with no clear D. The CDR3 is made up of 14 amino acids. In germline, CDR1 is DFQATT, CDR2 SNEGSKA (reference sequence). V was clipped by 3 bases and J by 1 base, with 9 bases between them. CDR3 coding DNA: TGCAGTGCTAGTCACGGCGGGAACACCGGGGAGCTGTTTTTT. Its protein product is CSASHGGNTGELFF.

The gene calls are TRBV11-2 and TRBJ2-7; no clear D gene. Germline V gene sequence: CDR1 SGHAT, CDR2 FQNNGV. CDR3 size: 14 residues. Trimming left V 0 bases short and J 2 bases short, with 8 bases between. The CDR3 nucleotides are TGTGCCAGCAGCTTAGATTACATCACCTACGAGCAGTACTTC. Encoded protein: CASSLDYITYEQYF.

The J gene is TRBJ1-2, the V gene TRBV11-3; D perhaps matches TRBD1 (5 bases). This CDR3 spans 13 amino acids. V was clipped by 0 bases and J by 7 bases, with 9 bases between them. Germline CDR1 SGHNT, CDR2 YENEEA. The CDR3 DNA reads TGTGCCAGCAGCTTAGATCAGGGTTTTGGCTACACCTTC. It codes for CASSLDQGFGYTF.

The chain uses TRBV5-1 and TRBJ2-7, with D possibly matching TRBD1 (7 bases). The ends were cut back, 0 bases at V and 4 bases at J, with 11 bases in the middle. This CDR3 has 14 amino acids. Germline-derived CDR1 and CDR2 are SGHRS and YFSETQ. In nucleotides, the CDR3 is TGCGCCAGCAGCTTGGGGGCAGGGGGGTACGAGCAGTACTTC. Protein sequence: CASSLGAGGYEQYF.

This sequence joins TRBV14 and TRBJ1-1, with 10 bases that match TRBD1. Trimming removed 7 bases from V and 4 bases from J; junction bases left unmatched: 6. In germline, CDR1 is SGHDN, CDR2 FVKESK. The CDR3 sequence is 14 residues long. The CDR3 nucleotides are TGTGCCAGCAAAGGGGGGACAGGGGCCACTGAAGCTTTCTTT. It is translated as CASKGGTGATEAFF.

This sequence joins TRBV20-1 and TRBJ2-3, with 7 bases aligning to TRBD2. The CDR3 has 15 amino acids. CDR1 DFQATT and CDR2 SNEGSKA come from the germline V gene (reference sequence). The V and J ends lost 3 bases and 5 bases, in that order; junction bases with no gene match: 11. The CDR3 spells CSASSRTPGGDTQYF. The CDR3 region has the DNA TGCAGTGCTAGTTCCCGCACCCCGGGGGGAGATACGCAGTATTTT.

The genes are TRBV30 and TRBJ2-2; D perhaps matches TRBD2 (7 bases). Trimming removed 0 bases at V and 6 bases at J, with 11 bases between. The CDR3 loop spans 14 amino acids. CDR1 and CDR2 from the germline V gene are GTSNPN and SVGIG (reference sequence). CDR3 nucleotide sequence: TGTGCCTGGAGTGTAGGGGGGGCGGCCGGGGAGCTGTTTTTT. This translates into CAWSVGGAAGELFF.